This TCR beta chain was sequenced during a study of blood T cell repertoires in COVID-19. Study-level information: The cDNA or gDNA used as material had been derived from T cells, B-cell-depleted T cells, or PBMCs.

Sequencing used immunoSEQ multiplex PCR; TCRdb keeps in-frame clones, though not all of them. The table lists roughly 200,000 clones, 86% of them singletons. The clonotype was recovered from a woman aged 40 to 50 with acute COVID-19. The sequencing sample was made of PBMCs or T cells enriched from blood (not recorded which).

The CDR3 nucleotides are TGTGCCAGCAGTTTCTTATCAGGGAACGGCTACACCTTC. This encodes CASSFLSGNGYTF. The chain couples TRBV12-3 or TRBV12-4 to TRBJ1-2, with a weak D call TRBD1 (5 bases). V dropped 3 bases and J dropped 8 bases, with 13 bases sitting between them. The CDR3 spans 13 residues.